This TCR delta chain was recovered during a study of γδ T cells in repeated Plasmodium falciparum infection (dated by TCRdb to the early 2020s). Broadly, across the study: In the natural-infection arm, Malian children exposed to intense seasonal malaria transmission were enrolled and compared against age and gender matched Australian children. Four controlled human malaria infections were administered to about five malaria-naive U.S. adults over approximately 600 days by bites from P. falciparum NF54-infected Anopheles stephensi mosquitoes. Using both natural infection in Mali and controlled human malaria infection, the study looked at the way repeated Plasmodium falciparum infection shapes the human gammadelta T cell repertoire. Malian gammadelta TCR repertoires were analysed cross-sectionally during no-transmission periods and were analysed longitudinally across acute febrile malaria episodes. Samples from controlled-infection subjects were taken at baseline, right before selected infections, and 21 days after each infection. Here is what the overall study found, with its caveats: Vdelta2-negative gammadelta TCR repertoires from Malian children appeared more clonally expanded, less diverse and less shared than those of Australian children. Waves of new clonotype selection in Vdelta2-negative, largely Vdelta1+, gammadelta TCR repertoires appeared to be driven by repeated controlled infections. The Malian cohort was drawn from a small rural village made up mostly of one ethnic group, which limits generalizability. Vgamma9/Vdelta2+ TCR repertoires kept a highly stable polyclonal repertoire across time and infection, and many TCRgamma sequences overlapped between individuals. The controlled-infection cohort was small, limiting analysis of inter-individual variability in gammadelta T cell responses.

Vgamma9/Vdelta2+ and Vdelta2-negative gammadelta T cell populations were flow-sorted from peripheral blood mononuclear cells for bulk TCR repertoire analysis. Comment on this clone: Its target antigen remains unknown. A single base is all that separates this from a far larger clone, so a read error is likely. Other DNA sequences within the sample encode an identical CDR3.

In the germline V gene, CDR1 corresponds to TSWWSYY and CDR2 to QGS. From its cysteine to its phenylalanine, the CDR3 spans 21 amino acids. Only CDR3 DNA is held: 63 bases, read in frame from base 1. Library prep was done by multiplex PCR. The instrument was an Illumina MiSeq. Every sorted gammadelta T cell sample had both its TCR gamma (TRG) and TCR delta (TRD) chains sequenced. On the study's bioinformatics: Clonotype tree plots, accumulated frequency of the top 20 clonotypes, diversity index (DI) and D75 metrics were included in the repertoire analyses. Public reads were reanalyzed in TCRdb with CATT, and rows carrying the same DNA were merged afterwards. What appears here as the V and J calls and clone size reflects TCRdb's work, not the paper's. The sample table holds 85,000 to 100,000 delta-chain clones, of which 0.95% to 1% were seen once. 9% to 10% of the sample rests with the top ten.

The V gene is TRDV1, but the J gene lacks a call; the table gives TRDD3 as D, unverified against the DNA. Sequenced input: gamma-delta T cells from blood. The sequence came from a pool of human donors (malaria-infected and uninfected, not separated). The CDR3 amino acid sequence is: CALGGAPYPVLGDTLPFKLIF. The DNA sequence follows: TGTGCTCTTGGGGGTGCTCCCTACCCTGTACTGGGGGATACGCTCCCCTTCAAGCTCATCTTT.